The 32 T cell receptor beta chains presented below share a single source sample, sequenced in a study of tumor-infiltrating lymphocytes in localized non-small cell lung cancer. Only in-frame clones appear in the TCRdb table, and some are missing; sequencing was by immunoSEQ multiplex PCR. In the table there are 6,000 to 8,500 clones, roughly 71% of which are singletons. The sequencing input was lung tumor tissue. Source of these receptors: a human donor with non-small cell lung cancer.

Here the CDR3 reads CASSRTGGSEKLFF. DNA of the CDR3: TGTGCCAGCAGCCGGACCGGTGGCAGTGAAAAACTGTTTTTT. The chain is built from TRBV7-2 and TRBJ1-4; D not certain. The CDR3 has 14 residues. CDR1 is SGHTA and CDR2 is FQGNSA in the germline V gene. V lost 5 bases, J lost 7 bases, and 14 bases lay in between.

This chain connects TRBV6-5 to TRBJ2-7, with TRBD1 identical over 9 bases. V shed 5 bases, J shed 4 bases, and the junction held 6 bases outside the gene matches. Germline lookup yields CDR1 MNHEY and CDR2 SVGAGI. CDR3 length: 14 amino acids. The CDR3 reads CASSAPDRGYEQYF. The DNA of the CDR3 is TGTGCCAGCAGTGCTCCGGACAGGGGTTACGAGCAGTACTTC.

The chain recombines TRBV5-6 with TRBJ1-2; D is uncertain. The CDR3 runs to 12 residues. The germline V gene has CDR1 SGHDT and CDR2 YYEEEE. V was clipped by 0 bases and J by 8 bases, with 8 bases between them. This chain's CDR3 is CASSLGVGGYTF. DNA for the CDR3: TGTGCCAGCAGCTTGGGGGTCGGCGGCTACACCTTC.

This clone was counted a single time. CDR3 residues: CASSPVTDTQYF. DNA for the CDR3: TGTGCCAGCAGCCCCGTCACAGATACGCAGTATTTT. The chain recombines TRBV7-9 with TRBJ2-3; D not certain. Per the germline V gene, CDR1 is SEHNR and CDR2 is FQNEAQ (reference sequence). The CDR3 is 12 residues long. V lost 5 bases, J lost 2 bases, and 5 bases lay in between.

In its sample, this clone is large. The chain recombines TRBV9 with TRBJ1-1; 9 bases agree with TRBD1. From germline, CDR1 is SGDLS and CDR2 YYNGEE. With 1 base clipped from V and 5 bases from J, the junction kept 6 bases outside the gene matches. The CDR3 has 15 amino acids. CDR3 in DNA: TGTGCCAGCAGCGTATCGGGACAGGGAACAACTGAAGCTTTCTTT. Protein: CASSVSGQGTTEAFF.

CDR3 sequence (DNA): TGTGCCAGCAGTTTGGGGGGTGGCTATGGCAATCAGCCCCAGCATTTT. Translating it yields CASSLGGGYGNQPQHF. This sequence joins TRBV27 and TRBJ1-5, with TRBD1 as a possible D gene (5 bases). Trimming took 3 bases from V and 2 from J, leaving 14 bases between them. There are 16 residues in the CDR3. Looked up from germline, CDR1 is MNHEY and CDR2 is SMNVEV (reference sequence).

Regarding this clone: Relative to the germline gene, one junction end is altered; a read error may explain this. The genes are TRBV7-7 and TRBJ2-5; 7 bases agree with TRBD2. Per the germline V gene, CDR1 is SSHAT and CDR2 is FNYEAQ (reference sequence). CDR3 length: 14 amino acids. For the CDR3, the DNA is TGTGCTAGCAGCTTTACCGGGACTAAAGAGACCCAGTACTTC. This sequence encodes CASSFTGTKETQYF.

The V gene is TRBV18, the J gene TRBJ2-7, with unresolved D. The V end was cut by 0 bases, the J end by 0 bases, with 9 bases between. The length of the CDR3 is 15 residues. Germline assignment: CDR1 KGHSH and CDR2 LQKENI. The chain's CDR3 is CASSPPVGISYEQYF. CDR3 DNA: TGTGCCAGCTCACCACCGGTGGGGATCTCCTACGAGCAGTACTTC.

This clone was seen more than once but under ten times. This chain joins TRBV16 and TRBJ1-1; D is possibly TRBD1 (5 bases). The CDR3 extends over 16 amino acids. Germline CDR1 is KGHSY and CDR2 is FQNENV. The V gene lost 1 base and the J gene lost 4 bases, with 16 bases spanning the gap. The CDR3 loop reads CASSQLAAREGTEAFF. The CDR3 coding sequence is TGTGCCAGCAGCCAATTAGCTGCCAGGGAGGGCACTGAAGCTTTCTTT.

The CDR3 reads CATSRDQGPSETQYF. The CDR3 DNA reads TGTGCCACCAGCAGAGATCAGGGACCGTCGGAGACCCAGTACTTC. This chain uses TRBV15 with TRBJ2-5; D tentatively fits TRBD1 or TRBD2 (5 bases each). Trimming took off 0 bases at V and 5 bases at J, with 13 bases between the two ends. CDR3 size: 15 residues. CDR1 is LNHNV, CDR2 YYDKDF, per germline (reference sequence).

Written as DNA, the CDR3 is TGTGCCAGCAGCCTCGGGACAGGTGAAGCTTTCTTT. This translates into CASSLGTGEAFF. The chain uses TRBV7-2 and TRBJ1-1, with 8 bases matching TRBD1. Germline assignment: CDR1 SGHTA and CDR2 FQGNSA. The CDR3 extends over 12 amino acids. J was trimmed by 7 bases and V by 5 bases; bases with no gene match: 3.

This chain joins TRBV4-3 and TRBJ1-2; 9 bases line up with TRBD1. Germline trimming cut 1 base from V and 6 bases from J; bases unmatched to any gene: 6. The CDR3 length is 15 residues. CDR1 and CDR2 from the germline V gene are LGHNA and YSLEER. CDR3 nucleotides: TGCGCCAGCAGCCAAGGGACAGGGGAAAGACATGGCTACACCTTC. This sequence encodes CASSQGTGERHGYTF.

This chain joins TRBV9 and TRBJ2-1; D gene uncertain. The CDR3 runs to 11 residues. Germline V gene sequence: CDR1 SGDLS, CDR2 YYNGEE. V was cut by 4 bases and J by 4 bases, with 3 bases left in between. CDR3 sequence: CASSLYNEQFF. DNA of the CDR3: TGTGCCAGCAGCCTTTACAATGAGCAGTTCTTC.

This clone was counted only a few times. This chain connects TRBV14 to TRBJ1-6; D call uncertain. The CDR3 sequence is 15 residues long. The ends were cut back, 2 bases at V and 0 bases at J, with 5 bases in the middle. Germline values: CDR1 SGHDN, CDR2 FVKESK. CDR3 nucleotide sequence: TGTGCCAGCAGCCAAATAGGCTCCTATAATTCACCCCTCCACTTT. This gives the protein CASSQIGSYNSPLHF.

The chain carries TRBV15 and TRBJ1-4, with a weak D call TRBD1 (5 bases). V dropped 5 bases and J dropped 4 bases, with 14 bases sitting between them. The germline CDR1 and CDR2 sequences are LNHNV and YYDKDF (reference sequence). The CDR3 runs 15 residues. The DNA for the CDR3 is TGTGCCACCAGCCTTCGGACACCGGTTAATGAAAAACTGTTTTTT. Its protein is CATSLRTPVNEKLFF.

This clone was seen a handful of times. CDR3 in amino acids: CASSYSDPGYAEAFF. In nucleotides, the CDR3 is TGTGCCAGCAGTTACTCGGACCCTGGGTACGCTGAAGCTTTCTTT. The rearrangement joins TRBV6-6 to TRBJ1-1; D is unclear. Per germline, CDR1 MNHNY and CDR2 SVGAGI (reference sequence). The CDR3 runs to 15 residues. Deletions cut 0 bases from V and 6 bases from J, with 14 bases between.

This clone is a singleton in its sample. V usage is TRBV6-1 and J usage is TRBJ1-2, with D unclear. The CDR3 contains 13 residues. The V end lost 1 base, the J end lost 4 bases, and 7 bases lay between the germline ends. CDR1 is MNHNS and CDR2 is SASEGT in the germline V gene. In nucleotides, the CDR3 is TGTGCCAGCAGTGAAGAACCGACCTATGGCTACACCTTC. It encodes CASSEEPTYGYTF.

In this sample, this clone turned up once. The chain carries TRBV4-1 and TRBJ1-3; D is unresolved. CDR1 is MGHRA, CDR2 YSYEKL, per germline. This CDR3 is built from 14 residues. The V end was cut by 7 bases, the J end by 1 base, with 11 bases between. CDR3 bases: TGCGCCAGCACCCCCTTAGGGTCTGGAAACACCATATATTTT. Encoded protein: CASTPLGSGNTIYF.

The rearrangement links TRBV19 to TRBJ2-7; the D call may be TRBD1 or TRBD2 (5 bases each). This CDR3 is built from 13 residues. The V end was cut by 7 bases, the J end by 3 bases, with 13 bases between. Germline CDR1 reads LNHDA; CDR2 reads SQIVND (reference sequence). Here the CDR3 reads CASIGGRNYEQYF. CDR3 in DNA: TGTGCCAGTATTGGGGGAAGGAACTACGAGCAGTACTTC.

The chain has TRBV9 and TRBJ1-1; D not resolved. The CDR3 spans 15 residues. Per germline, CDR1 SGDLS and CDR2 YYNGEE. With 4 bases removed from V and 1 base from J, the gap between germline ends came to 14 bases. CDR3 loop: CASSFLPEWNTEAFF. The CDR3 DNA is TGTGCCAGCAGCTTCCTGCCAGAGTGGAACACTGAAGCTTTCTTT.

The chain is built from TRBV5-6 and TRBJ2-2, with D uncertain. CDR1 is SGHDT, CDR2 YYEEEE, per germline. The CDR3 runs 14 residues. The V end lost 3 bases, the J end lost 4 bases, and 10 bases lay between the germline ends. CDR3 in amino acids: CASSSYVSTGELFF. The CDR3 DNA follows: TGTGCCAGCAGCTCCTATGTAAGCACCGGGGAGCTGTTTTTT.

This clone was recorded a few times. This chain connects TRBV11-2 to TRBJ2-7; TRBD1 agrees at 7 bases. Looked up from germline, CDR1 is SGHAT and CDR2 is FQNNGV. There are 16 residues in the CDR3. The trim removed 1 base at V and 4 bases at J, leaving 10 bases unmatched. Here the CDR3 reads CASSLGRGQTIYEQYF. CDR3 coding DNA: TGTGCCAGCAGCTTAGGACGGGGACAGACAATATACGAGCAGTACTTC.

The genes are TRBV6-5 and TRBJ1-2; possibly TRBD1 for D (5 bases). Germline V gene lookup returns CDR1 MNHEY and CDR2 SVGAGI. V lost 0 bases to trimming and J lost 4 bases, with 12 bases between them. The CDR3 contains 15 residues. The CDR3 protein is CASSYSRDPTYGYTF. CDR3 nucleotides: TGTGCCAGCAGTTACTCGAGGGACCCGACCTATGGCTACACCTTC.

The chain has TRBV4-1 and TRBJ2-1; possible D gene TRBD2, 7 bases. This CDR3 spans 19 amino acids. V lost 4 bases and J lost 5, with 27 bases in between. Germline CDR1 MGHRA, CDR2 YSYEKL. The CDR3: CASSLWSLGVTGGNNEQFF. CDR3 coding DNA: TGCGCCAGCAGCCTATGGAGTTTAGGAGTAACGGGGGGCAACAATGAGCAGTTCTTC.

The V gene is TRBV5-1, the J gene TRBJ2-1, with TRBD2 matching 10 bases. V dropped 3 bases and J dropped 5; count of bases not matched to a gene: 5. The CDR3 totals 15 residues. CDR1 is SGHRS and CDR2 is YFSETQ in the germline V gene. CDR3 protein: CASSYSSGGHNEQFF. The CDR3 bases are TGCGCCAGCAGCTACTCTAGCGGGGGACACAATGAGCAGTTCTTC.

J is TRBJ1-1 and V is TRBV5-5; maybe TRBD1 (5 bases). CDR3 length: 15 amino acids. Germline CDR1 and CDR2: SGHKS and YYEKEE (reference sequence). Trimming removed 0 bases from V and 4 bases from J, with 13 bases in between. The CDR3 loop is CASSLVGDTGTEAFF. For the CDR3, the DNA is TGTGCCAGCAGCTTGGTGGGGGATACGGGCACTGAAGCTTTCTTT. Filled out from reference TRBV5-5 and TRBJ1-1, the complete variable domain reads DAGVTQSPTHLIKTRGQQVTLRCSPISGHKSVSWYQQVLGQGPQFIFQYYEKEERGRGNFPDRFSARQFPNYSSELNVNALLLGDSALYLCASSLVGDTGTEAFFGQGTRLTVV.

This clone was seen a handful of times. The chain couples TRBV27 to TRBJ1-4; D is ambiguous. Trimming took off 8 bases at V and 8 bases at J, with 18 bases between the two ends. The length of the CDR3 is 14 residues. Per germline, CDR1 MNHEY and CDR2 SMNVEV (reference sequence). CDR3 sequence: CASRSTKGGEKLFF. The DNA for the CDR3 is TGTGCCAGCCGGTCCACAAAGGGAGGGGAAAAACTGTTTTTT.

This rearrangement joins TRBV19 to TRBJ2-5, with TRBD1 matching 7 bases. Germline assignment: CDR1 LNHDA and CDR2 SQIVND (reference sequence). The junction had 1 base not matched to a gene; V was cut back by 6 bases and J by 3 bases. The CDR3 totals 12 residues. CDR3 nucleotides: TGTGCCAGTAGCGGGACAGAAGAGACCCAGTACTTC. Residues: CASSGTEETQYF. Combining the CDR3 with reference TRBV19 and TRBJ2-5 gives the whole variable domain DGGITQSPKYLFRKEGQNVTLSCEQNLNHDAMYWYRQDPGQGLRLIYYSQIVNDFQKGDIAEGYSVSREKKESFPLTVTSAQKNPTAFYLCASSGTEETQYFGPGTRLLVL.

The gene calls are TRBV6-1 and TRBJ1-6; D unresolved. The CDR3 extends over 14 amino acids. Deletions cut 4 bases from V and 4 bases from J, with 8 bases between. In germline, CDR1 is MNHNS, CDR2 SASEGT. The CDR3 sequence is CASSGRVYNSPLHF. The CDR3 nucleotides read TGTGCCAGCAGTGGGAGGGTTTATAATTCACCCCTCCACTTT.

J is TRBJ2-1 and V is TRBV10-1; D gene ambiguous. The length of the CDR3 is 15 residues. Trimming removed 4 bases from V and 6 bases from J, with 16 bases in between. The germline V gene has CDR1 WNHNN and CDR2 SYGVQD (reference sequence). The CDR3 nucleotides read TGCGCCAGCAGTGGGATCGGGCCAAAGGCCAATGAGCAGTTCTTC. It is translated as CASSGIGPKANEQFF.

The rearrangement uses TRBV6-1 and TRBJ1-2; TRBD1 matches at 7 bases. The V and J ends lost 4 bases and 8 bases, in that order; junction bases with no gene match: 13. This CDR3 has 15 amino acids. Germline-derived CDR1 and CDR2 are MNHNS and SASEGT. The CDR3 region has the DNA TGTGCCAGCAGTGTAACTTACAGGGGCGAAGAGGGCTACACCTTC. As protein: CASSVTYRGEEGYTF.

This sequence joins TRBV5-1 and TRBJ2-1; 9 bases line up with TRBD1. CDR1 SGHRS and CDR2 YFSETQ come from the germline V gene. The V and J ends lost 6 bases and 7 bases, in that order; junction bases with no gene match: 8. This CDR3 contains 14 residues. This CDR3 is CASNPTGGGNEQFF. Here the CDR3 DNA reads TGCGCCAGCAACCCGACAGGGGGAGGGAATGAGCAGTTCTTC. Looking up the rest from reference TRBV5-1 and TRBJ2-1 gives the full variable domain: KAGVTQTPRYLIKTRGQQVTLSCSPISGHRSVSWYQQTPGQGLQFLFEYFSETQRNKGNFPGRFSGRQFSNSRSEMNVSTLELGDSALYLCASNPTGGGNEQFFGPGTRLTVL.